This T cell receptor (beta chain) was retrieved from a study of blood T cell repertoires in COVID-19. For the study at large: Acute and convalescent COVID-19 samples came from the United States, Italy and Spain. Sample material is recorded as cDNA or gDNA derived from T cells, B-cell-depleted T cells, or PBMCs.

Per the original data handling: Reference gene primer amplification gave nucleated cell count estimates. Clones were sequenced by immunoSEQ multiplex PCR, and TCRdb holds only the in-frame ones, with some missing. The DNA gave D and trimming, while V, J and clone size come from that table. The repertoire includes roughly 150,000 clones, 75% to 90% of them detected once, and 35% to 50% sits in the top ten. This CDR3 is 17 amino acids long. J lost 3 bases, V lost 0 bases, and 9 bases had no gene match. The germline gives CDR1 KGHSH, CDR2 LQKENI. The TCR was taken from a human donor in a cohort sampled during active COVID-19. This chain links TRBV18 with TRBJ2-3; TRBD1 aligns across 7 bases. The source material was peripheral blood. The CDR3 protein is CASSPPYQGGRTDTQYF. The CDR3 DNA follows: TGTGCCAGCTCACCACCGTATCAAGGGGGCCGGACAGATACGCAGTATTTT.